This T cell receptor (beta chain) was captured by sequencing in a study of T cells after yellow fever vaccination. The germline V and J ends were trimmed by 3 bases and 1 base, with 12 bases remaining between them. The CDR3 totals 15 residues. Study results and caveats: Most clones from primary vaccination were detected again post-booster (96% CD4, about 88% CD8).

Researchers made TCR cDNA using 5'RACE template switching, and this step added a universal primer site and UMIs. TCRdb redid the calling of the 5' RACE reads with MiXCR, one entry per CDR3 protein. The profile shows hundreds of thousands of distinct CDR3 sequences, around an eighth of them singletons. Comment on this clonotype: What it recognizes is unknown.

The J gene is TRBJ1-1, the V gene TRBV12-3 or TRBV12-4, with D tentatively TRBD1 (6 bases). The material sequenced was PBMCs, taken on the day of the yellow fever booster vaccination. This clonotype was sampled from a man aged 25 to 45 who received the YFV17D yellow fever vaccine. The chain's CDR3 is CASSFLGGANTEAFF. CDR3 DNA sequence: TGTGCCAGCAGTTTCCTTGGGGGGGCGAACACTGAAGCTTTCTTT.